These T cell receptor beta chains were read from a single sample in a study of blood T cell repertoires in COVID-19. Libraries were prepared by immunoSEQ multiplex PCR; TCRdb keeps only in-frame clonotypes and omits some of them. This table holds about 270,000 clones, 75% to 90% found once. The source material was peripheral blood. The source is a human donor in a cohort sampled during active COVID-19. The CDR3 runs from the conserved cysteine through the conserved F or W. The order of the fields is J gene, V gene, D gene, clone size, CDR3 DNA, CDR3 protein. The D gene is left open where the match is weak. The listing skips clone size in some rows; elsewhere it reads once, few, many or a size class.

j_call: TRBJ1-2
v_call: TRBV2
d_call: .
clone_size: .
cdr3_nt: TGTGCCAGCACGAGGGAAAACTATGGCTACACCTTC
cdr3_aa: CASTRENYGYTF

j_call: TRBJ2-1
v_call: TRBV7-5
d_call: .
clone_size: .
cdr3_nt: TGTGCCAGAAGCTACCTAGCTGTTGTCAACAATGAGCAGTTCTTC
cdr3_aa: CARSYLAVVNNEQFF

j_call: TRBJ2-3
v_call: TRBV4-1
d_call: TRBD2
clone_size: once
cdr3_nt: TGCGCCAGCAGCTTTTGGGGGAGGGCAGATACGCAGTATTTT
cdr3_aa: CASSFWGRADTQYF

j_call: TRBJ1-1
v_call: TRBV19
d_call: .
clone_size: .
cdr3_nt: TGTGCCAGTAGTATACCTAACACTGAAGCTTTCTTT
cdr3_aa: CASSIPNTEAFF

j_call: TRBJ2-3
v_call: TRBV5-1
d_call: TRBD1
clone_size: .
cdr3_nt: TGCGCCAGCAGCTTGGCGGCAGGGGGCGTCGCAGATACGCAGTATTTT
cdr3_aa: CASSLAAGGVADTQYF

j_call: TRBJ1-1
v_call: TRBV10-3
d_call: .
clone_size: .
cdr3_nt: TGTGCCACTTGGGAGGGACATTTGAACACTGAAGCTTTCTTT
cdr3_aa: CATWEGHLNTEAFF

j_call: TRBJ1-3
v_call: TRBV5-1
d_call: .
clone_size: .
cdr3_nt: TGCGCCAGCAGCTTTGAAGCTTCTGGAAACACCATATATTTT
cdr3_aa: CASSFEASGNTIYF

j_call: TRBJ2-5
v_call: TRBV2
d_call: TRBD2
clone_size: .
cdr3_nt: TGTGCCAGCAGCCTCGGACTAGCGGGTACGCAAGAGACCCAGTACTTC
cdr3_aa: CASSLGLAGTQETQYF

j_call: TRBJ2-7
v_call: TRBV19
d_call: .
clone_size: .
cdr3_nt: TGTGCCAGTAGTCCCTTTGGGGACTCCGCCTACGAGCAGTACTTC
cdr3_aa: CASSPFGDSAYEQYF

j_call: TRBJ1-1
v_call: TRBV12-3/TRBV12-4
d_call: .
clone_size: .
cdr3_nt: TGTGCCAGCAGACCTCAGGGGAACACTGAAGCTTTCTTT
cdr3_aa: CASRPQGNTEAFF

j_call: TRBJ1-2
v_call: TRBV27
d_call: TRBD1
clone_size: .
cdr3_nt: TGTGCCAGCCCACCGCTACCCACAAGGGGGCAAAACTGCTATGGCTACACCTTC
cdr3_aa: CASPPLPTRGQNCYGYTF

j_call: TRBJ1-5
v_call: TRBV19
d_call: .
clone_size: .
cdr3_nt: TGTGCCAGTAGTATAAGGAGTCAGCCCCAGCATTTT
cdr3_aa: CASSIRSQPQHF

j_call: TRBJ1-5
v_call: TRBV2
d_call: .
clone_size: .
cdr3_nt: TGTGCCAGCAGTCCTTGGGCCGTTGAGCCCCAGCATTTT
cdr3_aa: CASSPWAVEPQHF

j_call: TRBJ1-5
v_call: TRBV29-1
d_call: .
clone_size: .
cdr3_nt: TGCAGCGTTGAAGATCCGTCCACACCGGGTCAGCCCCAGCATTTT
cdr3_aa: CSVEDPSTPGQPQHF

j_call: TRBJ2-7
v_call: TRBV7-6
d_call: TRBD2
clone_size: .
cdr3_nt: TGTGCCAGCAGCCTCGGGACTAGCGGGGACCTGAGGTACTTC
cdr3_aa: CASSLGTSGDLRYF

j_call: TRBJ2-7
v_call: TRBV6-5
d_call: .
clone_size: .
cdr3_nt: TGTGCCAGCAGTTCAGGGGGGAGCTCCTACGAGCAGTACTTC
cdr3_aa: CASSSGGSSYEQYF

j_call: TRBJ2-7
v_call: TRBV18
d_call: TRBD2
clone_size: .
cdr3_nt: TGTGCCAGCTCACCACCTAGCGGGGTATACGAGCAGTACTTC
cdr3_aa: CASSPPSGVYEQYF

j_call: TRBJ2-1
v_call: TRBV10-1
d_call: TRBD2
clone_size: .
cdr3_nt: TGCGCCAGCCAGATGACTAGCGGGGGATACAATGAGCAGTTCTTC
cdr3_aa: CASQMTSGGYNEQFF

j_call: TRBJ2-2
v_call: TRBV4-1
d_call: .
clone_size: .
cdr3_nt: TGCGCCAGCAGCCAAGATTCTCCGAGGAAGTGGCCCGGGGAGCTGTTTTTT
cdr3_aa: CASSQDSPRKWPGELFF

j_call: TRBJ2-7
v_call: TRBV19
d_call: .
clone_size: .
cdr3_nt: TGTGCCAGTAGTATAGGAGGATCAACTAGGTTCTACGAGCAGTACTTC
cdr3_aa: CASSIGGSTRFYEQYF

j_call: TRBJ1-1
v_call: TRBV19
d_call: .
clone_size: .
cdr3_nt: TGTGCCAGTAGTATCAGACAGCAAGTGAACACTGAAGCTTTCTTT
cdr3_aa: CASSIRQQVNTEAFF

j_call: TRBJ1-2
v_call: TRBV20-1
d_call: TRBD1
clone_size: .
cdr3_nt: TGCAGTGCTAGTTTGGTGGCAGGGGGTAACTATGGCTACACCTTC
cdr3_aa: CSASLVAGGNYGYTF

j_call: TRBJ2-7
v_call: TRBV6-1
d_call: .
clone_size: .
cdr3_nt: TGTGCCAGCAGTGAAAGCGGCCCCTCCTACGAGCAGTACTTC
cdr3_aa: CASSESGPSYEQYF

j_call: TRBJ1-4
v_call: TRBV18
d_call: .
clone_size: .
cdr3_nt: TGTGCCAGCTCATGGGGGGGCACAGCTAATGAAAAACTGTTTTTT
cdr3_aa: CASSWGGTANEKLFF

j_call: TRBJ1-6
v_call: TRBV18
d_call: .
clone_size: once
cdr3_nt: TGTGCCAGCTCACCTCGGCAGGGTAATTCACCCCTCCACTTT
cdr3_aa: CASSPRQGNSPLHF

j_call: TRBJ2-5
v_call: TRBV19
d_call: .
clone_size: .
cdr3_nt: TGTGCCAGTAGTAGTCAGGGAACAGAGACCCAGTACTTC
cdr3_aa: CASSSQGTETQYF

j_call: TRBJ2-7
v_call: TRBV6-5
d_call: TRBD1
clone_size: .
cdr3_nt: TGTGCCAGCAGTTACAGCCGGGACAGGACCTACGAGCAGTACTTC
cdr3_aa: CASSYSRDRTYEQYF

j_call: TRBJ1-2
v_call: TRBV10-3
d_call: TRBD1
clone_size: .
cdr3_nt: TGTGCCATCAGTGACGGGACAGGGGGCTATGGCTACACCTTC
cdr3_aa: CAISDGTGGYGYTF

j_call: TRBJ2-3
v_call: TRBV3-1/TRBV3-2
d_call: TRBD2
clone_size: .
cdr3_nt: TGTGCCAGCAGCCAGGAGGGACTAGCGGGGGGTGTAAGCACAGATACGCAGTATTTT
cdr3_aa: CASSQEGLAGGVSTDTQYF

j_call: TRBJ2-3
v_call: TRBV29-1
d_call: TRBD1
clone_size: .
cdr3_nt: TGCAGCGTTGCAGGGGGCGGTGGAGATACGCAGTATTTT
cdr3_aa: CSVAGGGGDTQYF

j_call: TRBJ2-1
v_call: TRBV7-2
d_call: .
clone_size: .
cdr3_nt: TGTGCCAGCAGCTTAGTTCGGAGCAGCTACAATGAGCAGTTCTTC
cdr3_aa: CASSLVRSSYNEQFF

j_call: TRBJ2-7
v_call: TRBV28
d_call: TRBD2
clone_size: .
cdr3_nt: TGTGCCAGCAAGCTTAGCGGGACCGGCTCTCGCGAGCAGTACTTC
cdr3_aa: CASKLSGTGSREQYF

j_call: TRBJ2-7
v_call: TRBV6-2/TRBV6-3
d_call: TRBD1
clone_size: .
cdr3_nt: TGTGCCAGCAGTTACGAGGGACAGGGGTCCTACGAGCAGTACTTC
cdr3_aa: CASSYEGQGSYEQYF

j_call: TRBJ2-1
v_call: TRBV30
d_call: .
clone_size: .
cdr3_nt: TGTGCCTGGGACAAGCGGGCTACTTGGCGCTCCTACAATGAGCAGTTCTTC
cdr3_aa: CAWDKRATWRSYNEQFF

j_call: TRBJ2-5
v_call: TRBV15
d_call: TRBD2
clone_size: .
cdr3_nt: TGTGCCACCACCCCCGGGAGGGCATACCAAGAGACCCAGTACTTC
cdr3_aa: CATTPGRAYQETQYF

j_call: TRBJ2-5
v_call: TRBV5-1
d_call: .
clone_size: .
cdr3_nt: TGCGCCAGCAAGGAGGGGGGGCTCGGAGAGACCCAGTACTTC
cdr3_aa: CASKEGGLGETQYF

j_call: TRBJ1-1
v_call: TRBV9
d_call: .
clone_size: .
cdr3_nt: TGTGCCAGCAGCGTAGCAGGGGTTAGGACTGAAGCTTTCTTT
cdr3_aa: CASSVAGVRTEAFF

j_call: TRBJ2-3
v_call: TRBV28
d_call: TRBD2
clone_size: .
cdr3_nt: TGTGCCAGCAGTTTCATAGCGGGGGGGCTGTATACGCAGTATTTT
cdr3_aa: CASSFIAGGLYTQYF

j_call: TRBJ1-1
v_call: TRBV19
d_call: TRBD1
clone_size: .
cdr3_nt: TGTGCCAGTAGCCCCACAGGGACAGGGCGGTTTTTGTTGAACACTGAAGCTTTCTTT
cdr3_aa: CASSPTGTGRFLLNTEAFF

j_call: TRBJ1-2
v_call: TRBV5-1
d_call: TRBD1
clone_size: .
cdr3_nt: TGCGCCAGCAGCCGCCGGGACAGCGCTAACTATGGCTACACCTTC
cdr3_aa: CASSRRDSANYGYTF

j_call: TRBJ2-3
v_call: TRBV5-1
d_call: TRBD1
clone_size: .
cdr3_nt: TGCGCCAGCAGCTCAGGACAGGGGCGACTCCGGCGAGGAGATACGCAGTATTTT
cdr3_aa: CASSSGQGRLRRGDTQYF

j_call: TRBJ2-7
v_call: TRBV18
d_call: TRBD2
clone_size: .
cdr3_nt: TGTGCCAGCTCACGGGCGGGGGGGCCAAACCCCTACGAGCAGTACTTC
cdr3_aa: CASSRAGGPNPYEQYF

j_call: TRBJ2-2
v_call: TRBV11-2
d_call: .
clone_size: .
cdr3_nt: TGTGCCAGCAGCTTAGTTCTGGTCCAGGCCGGGGAGCTGTTTTTT
cdr3_aa: CASSLVLVQAGELFF

j_call: TRBJ1-2
v_call: TRBV7-9
d_call: .
clone_size: once
cdr3_nt: TGTGCCAGCAGCTTATGGAGTCACCGGACTCTGCCTGGTGGCTACACCTTC
cdr3_aa: CASSLWSHRTLPGGYTF